Sequencing of this TCR beta chain was carried out in a study of human T cells and chemical hapten exposure. Study in general: Each week of the roughly 24-week study, patients had diphenylcyclopropenone applied to the scalp. TCR yields per sample varied, mainly owing to small pooled library volume differences.

Time point here: pre-sensitization, week 0. Regarding treatment: therapeutic diphenylcyclopropenone sensitization with weekly scalp DPC. The study drew its donors from alopecia patients who were 18 to 70 years old and suitable for DPC. Individual cDNA molecules had unique molecular identifiers attached to them by the library. TCRdb ran MiXCR on the RACE reads and lists one entry per CDR3 protein. The sample records 190,000 or so distinct CDR3 sequences, 30% being singletons. The source material was whole blood, sampled in connection with sensitization to the hapten diphenylcyclopropenone (DPC). This receptor was identified in a woman in her thirties with alopecia areata. Some clones in this sample may be carry-over from other donors' samples.

The CDR3 is CASSSNAVTTNEKLFF. The CDR3, as DNA: TGTGCCAGCAGCTCGAATGCGGTTACAACTAATGAAAAACTGTTTTTT. This chain connects TRBV7-2 to TRBJ1-4; D is unclear. V was shortened by 4 bases and J by 0 bases, with 12 bases between the two germline ends. The CDR3 spans 16 residues. Germline CDR1 is SGHTA and CDR2 is FQGNSA.